This T cell receptor beta chain appears in the sequencing data of a study of blood T cell repertoires in COVID-19. Study as a whole: COVID-19 samples from acute and convalescent phases originated in the United States, Italy and Spain.

V was cut by 5 bases and J by 0 bases, with 16 bases left in between. Germline CDR1 MNHEY, CDR2 SMNVEV (reference sequence). The CDR3 has 16 residues. The data were produced by immunoSEQ multiplex PCR, yet TCRdb's version contains in-frame clones alone and is incomplete. The profile shows about 280,000 clones, 85% of them singletons. Sequenced sample: peripheral blood. The sequence was obtained from a human donor in a cohort sampled during active COVID-19. The chain employs TRBV27 and TRBJ1-1; possibly TRBD1 for D (5 bases). This chain's CDR3 is CASSKVGTYVNTEAFF. Here the CDR3 DNA reads TGTGCCAGCAGTAAGGTGGGGACTTATGTGAACACTGAAGCTTTCTTT.